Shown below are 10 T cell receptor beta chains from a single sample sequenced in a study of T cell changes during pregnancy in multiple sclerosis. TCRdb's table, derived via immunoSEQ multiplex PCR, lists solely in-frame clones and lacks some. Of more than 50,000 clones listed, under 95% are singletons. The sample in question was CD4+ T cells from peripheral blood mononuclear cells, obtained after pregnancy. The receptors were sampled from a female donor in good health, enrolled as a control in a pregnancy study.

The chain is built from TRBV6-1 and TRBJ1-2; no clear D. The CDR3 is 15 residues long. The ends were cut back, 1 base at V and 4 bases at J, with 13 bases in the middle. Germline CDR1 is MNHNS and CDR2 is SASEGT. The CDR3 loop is CASSEVRSAAYGYTF. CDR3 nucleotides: TGTGCCAGCAGTGAAGTTCGTAGCGCGGCCTATGGCTACACCTTC.

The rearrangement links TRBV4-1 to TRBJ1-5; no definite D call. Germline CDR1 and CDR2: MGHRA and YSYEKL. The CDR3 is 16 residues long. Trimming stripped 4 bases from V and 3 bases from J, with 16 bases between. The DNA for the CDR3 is TGCGCCAGCAGCCTTCGCGGAGACTTACTCAATCAGCCCCAGCATTTT. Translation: CASSLRGDLLNQPQHF.

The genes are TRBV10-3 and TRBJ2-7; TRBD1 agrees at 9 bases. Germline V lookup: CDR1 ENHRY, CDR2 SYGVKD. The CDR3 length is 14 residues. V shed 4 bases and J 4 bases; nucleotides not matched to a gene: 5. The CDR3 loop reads CAISGTGEGYEQYF. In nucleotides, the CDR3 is TGTGCCATCAGTGGGACAGGGGAAGGGTACGAGCAGTACTTC.

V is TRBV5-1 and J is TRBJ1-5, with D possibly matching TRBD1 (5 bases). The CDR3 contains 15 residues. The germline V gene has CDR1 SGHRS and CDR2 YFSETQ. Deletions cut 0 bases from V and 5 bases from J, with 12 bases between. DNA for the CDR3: TGCGCCAGCAGCTTGGAGGGCAGGGAGGATCAGCCCCAGCATTTT. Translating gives CASSLEGREDQPQHF.

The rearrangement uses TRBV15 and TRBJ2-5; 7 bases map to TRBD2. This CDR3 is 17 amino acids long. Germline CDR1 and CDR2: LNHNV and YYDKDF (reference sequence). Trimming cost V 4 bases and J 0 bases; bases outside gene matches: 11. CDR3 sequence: CATSTVSRGRYQETQYF. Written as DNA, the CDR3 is TGTGCCACCAGCACGGTCTCGCGGGGGAGGTACCAAGAGACCCAGTACTTC.

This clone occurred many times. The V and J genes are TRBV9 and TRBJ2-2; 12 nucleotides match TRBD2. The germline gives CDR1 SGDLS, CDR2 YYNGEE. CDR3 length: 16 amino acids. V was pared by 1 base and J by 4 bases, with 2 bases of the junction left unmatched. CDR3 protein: CASSVTSGGRTGELFF. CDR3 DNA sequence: TGTGCCAGCAGCGTAACTAGCGGGGGGCGCACCGGGGAGCTGTTTTTT.

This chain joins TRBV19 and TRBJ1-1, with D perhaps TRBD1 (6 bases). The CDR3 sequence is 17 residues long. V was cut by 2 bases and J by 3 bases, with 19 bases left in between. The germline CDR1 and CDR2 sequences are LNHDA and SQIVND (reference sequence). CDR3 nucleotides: TGTGCCAGTAGTATATACGGCAGGGGAGCGAGTGACACTGAAGCTTTCTTT. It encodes CASSIYGRGASDTEAFF.

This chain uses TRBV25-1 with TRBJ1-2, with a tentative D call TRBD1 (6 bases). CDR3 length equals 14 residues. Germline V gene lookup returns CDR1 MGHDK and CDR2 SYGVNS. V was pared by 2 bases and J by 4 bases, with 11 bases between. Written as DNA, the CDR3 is TGTGCCAGCAGTGAACAAACAGGGACCTATGGCTACACCTTC. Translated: CASSEQTGTYGYTF.

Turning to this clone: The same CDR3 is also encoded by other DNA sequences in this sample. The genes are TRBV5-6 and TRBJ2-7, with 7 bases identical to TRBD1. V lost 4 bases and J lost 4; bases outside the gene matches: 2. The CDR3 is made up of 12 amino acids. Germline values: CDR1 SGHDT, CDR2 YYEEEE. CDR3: CASSEDRYEQYF. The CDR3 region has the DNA TGTGCCAGCAGCGAGGACAGGTACGAGCAGTACTTC.

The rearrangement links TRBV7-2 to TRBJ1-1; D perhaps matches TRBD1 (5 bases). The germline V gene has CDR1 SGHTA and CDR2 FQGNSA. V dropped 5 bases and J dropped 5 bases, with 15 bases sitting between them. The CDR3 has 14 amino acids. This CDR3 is CASSARRGGTEAFF. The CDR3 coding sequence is TGTGCCAGCAGCGCTCGGAGGGGCGGGACTGAAGCTTTCTTT.